The 2 T cell receptor beta chains presented below share a single source sample, sequenced in a study of CD8 T cells in ankylosing spondylitis. TCRdb re-called the 5' RACE reads through MiXCR, storing one row per CDR3 protein. The sample has 250,000 or so distinct CDR3 sequences, 15% to 20% seen once. The sample consisted of blood, either unsorted or a sorted T cell fraction (not recorded which). Receptors originate from a male donor with ankylosing spondylitis or in good health (not recorded which).

The rearrangement joins TRBV5-8 to TRBJ1-1; D unclear. CDR3 length equals 15 residues. Germline lookup yields CDR1 SGHTS and CDR2 YDEGEE. V was pared by 2 bases and J by 4 bases, with 15 bases between. The CDR3 sequence is CASSFQRGPSTEAFF. CDR3 sequence (DNA): TGTGCCAGCAGCTTCCAGCGCGGACCCAGCACTGAAGCTTTCTTT.

Turning to this clonotype: One junction end disagrees with the germline gene, perhaps due to a read error. The CDR3: CASSVTGGGKAFF. The CDR3 DNA follows: TGTGCCAGCAGCGTAACAGGGGGTGGAAAAGCTTTCTTT. The chain joins TRBV7-3 to TRBJ1-1; 8 positions match TRBD1. This CDR3 comprises 13 residues. The germline CDR1 and CDR2 sequences are SGHTA and FQGTGA. The full variable domain, in which reference TRBV7-3 and TRBJ1-1 provide the parts outside the CDR3, is GAGVSQTPSNKVTEKGKYVELRCDPISGHTALYWYRQSLGQGPEFLIYFQGTGAADDSGLPNDRFFAVRPEGSVSTLKIQRTERGDSAVYLCASSVTGGGKAFFGQGTRLTVV.